Below, 13 T cell receptor beta chains from the same sample are listed, as sequenced in a study of early T cells in non-severe SARS-CoV-2 infection. TCRdb re-analysed the 5' RACE reads in MiXCR, keeping a single row per CDR3 protein. The data show approximately 64,000 distinct CDR3 sequences, around 4.9% seen once. The sequenced sample consisted of whole blood. Receptor source: an adult who was a healthcare worker with PCR-confirmed SARS-CoV-2 infection or an uninfected control (not recorded which).

This clonotype was counted ten times or more. The chain joins TRBV19 to TRBJ2-3; D uncertain. The germline V gene encodes CDR1 LNHDA and CDR2 SQIVND (reference sequence). With 5 bases removed from V and 0 bases from J, the gap between germline ends came to 12 bases. There are 15 residues in the CDR3. The chain's CDR3 is CASSPQTLSTDTQYF. The CDR3 DNA reads TGTGCCAGTAGTCCTCAAACCCTAAGCACAGATACGCAGTATTTT. The full variable domain, in which reference TRBV19 and TRBJ2-3 provide the parts outside the CDR3, is DGGITQSPKYLFRKEGQNVTLSCEQNLNHDAMYWYRQDPGQGLRLIYYSQIVNDFQKGDIAEGYSVSREKKESFPLTVTSAQKNPTAFYLCASSPQTLSTDTQYFGPGTRLTVL.

This clonotype was recorded at least ten times. V usage is TRBV11-1 and J usage is TRBJ2-7; D is uncertain. The CDR3 has 14 residues. V dropped 5 bases and J dropped 3 bases, with 14 bases sitting between them. The germline CDR1 and CDR2 sequences are SGHAT and FQDESV (reference sequence). The CDR3 is CASSPTRPGYEQYF. The CDR3 DNA is TGTGCCAGCAGCCCAACTCGACCTGGCTACGAGCAGTACTTC.

This clonotype was seen a few times. The genes are TRBV25-1 and TRBJ2-3; weak D call: TRBD1 (6 bases). Per the germline V gene, CDR1 is MGHDK and CDR2 is SYGVNS. V lost 6 bases to trimming and J lost 4 bases, with 8 bases between them. There are 12 residues in the CDR3. The CDR3 region has the DNA TGTGCCAGCAGATCAGGGGCAGATACGCAGTATTTT. Translation: CASRSGADTQYF.

The chain uses TRBV2 and TRBJ1-2; D uncertain. The CDR3 is 12 amino acids. CDR1 and CDR2 (germline): SNHLY, FYNNEI. V was pared by 4 bases and J by 4 bases, with 7 bases between. CDR3 DNA sequence: TGTGCCAGCAGTGCCGGCCTCTATGGCTACACCTTC. This gives the protein CASSAGLYGYTF. The full variable domain, in which reference TRBV2 and TRBJ1-2 provide the parts outside the CDR3, is EPEVTQTPSHQVTQMGQEVILRCVPISNHLYFYWYRQILGQKVEFLVSFYNNEISEKSEIFDDQFSVERPDGSNFTLKIRSTKLEDSAMYFCASSAGLYGYTFGSGTRLTVV.

There are many counts of this clonotype. V gene TRBV11-2 combines with J gene TRBJ1-6, with a possible D match to TRBD1 (5 bases). Germline V gives CDR1 SGHAT, CDR2 FQNNGV. The V and J ends lost 1 base and 7 bases respectively, with 11 bases between them. The CDR3 has 15 residues. DNA for the CDR3: TGTGCCAGCAGCTTAGTTTCAGGGACGAATTCACCCCTCCACTTT. It codes for CASSLVSGTNSPLHF.

This chain connects TRBV7-3 to TRBJ2-3; 7 bases fit TRBD2. Trimming cost V 2 bases and J 5 bases; bases outside gene matches: 1. The germline CDR1 and CDR2 sequences are SGHTA and FQGTGA. This CDR3 has 13 residues. The CDR3 region is CASSLVAGDTQYF. The CDR3 DNA reads TGTGCCAGCAGCTTAGTAGCGGGAGATACGCAGTATTTT.

This rearrangement joins TRBV25-1 to TRBJ2-7, with D perhaps matching TRBD1 (5 bases). Between the trimmed V and J ends, which lost 8 bases and 1 base, there was a span of 12 bases. This CDR3 has 13 residues. Per germline, CDR1 MGHDK and CDR2 SYGVNS. The CDR3 protein is CASSSQGSYEQYF. Written as DNA, the CDR3 is TGTGCCAGCTCATCTCAGGGATCCTACGAGCAGTACTTC.

This clonotype has a handful of counts. The chain employs TRBV27 and TRBJ2-7; TRBD1 is a possible D gene (6 bases). This CDR3 has 15 residues. CDR1 MNHEY and CDR2 SMNVEV come from the germline V gene (reference sequence). Trimming removed 0 bases from V and 4 bases from J, with 13 bases in between. CDR3 in DNA: TGTGCCAGCAGTTTATCCAGGACAGCAGCGTACGAGCAGTACTTC. This codes for CASSLSRTAAYEQYF.

This clonotype was observed at least ten times. The genes are TRBV11-3 and TRBJ2-1; D ambiguous. Germline V CDR1 and CDR2: SGHNT, YENEEA. The ends were cut back, 1 base at V and 5 bases at J, with 12 bases in the middle. The CDR3 consists of 15 residues. In DNA, the CDR3 is TGTGCCAGCAGCTTAGGAGGCCTAAGGAACAATGAGCAGTTCTTC. Translation: CASSLGGLRNNEQFF.

This clonotype showed up many times. The chain links TRBV7-3 to TRBJ2-7; D assignment may be TRBD1 or TRBD2 (5 bases each). The CDR3 covers 15 residues. V was cut by 2 bases and J by 0 bases, with 11 bases left in between. Germline V gene data show CDR1 as SGHTA and CDR2 as FQGTGA. DNA of the CDR3: TGTGCCAGCAGCTTAGGGGGAGTCAGCTCCTACGAGCAGTACTTC. Translated: CASSLGGVSSYEQYF.

In regard to this clonotype: One end of the junction varies from germline; a read error may be responsible. This chain joins TRBV9 and TRBJ2-3; D tentatively reads TRBD1 or TRBD2 (5 bases each). The germline V gene has CDR1 SGDLS and CDR2 YYNGEE. The CDR3 extends over 14 amino acids. The CDR3 loop reads CASSVDGASPWVDF. Here the CDR3 DNA reads TGTGCCAGCAGCGTAGATGGGGCTAGCCCTTGGGTGGATTTT.

This clonotype showed up many times. The chain is built from TRBV3-1 and TRBJ2-3, with 13 bases matching TRBD2. Trimming removed 3 bases from V and 3 bases from J; junction bases left unmatched: 9. In germline, CDR1 is LGHDT, CDR2 YNNKEL (reference sequence). This CDR3 has 18 residues. CDR3 sequence: CASSQELAGGPLTDTQYF. CDR3 coding DNA: TGTGCCAGCAGCCAGGAACTAGCGGGGGGGCCGTTAACAGATACGCAGTATTTT.

The chain couples TRBV2 to TRBJ2-1; D not certain. In germline, CDR1 is SNHLY, CDR2 FYNNEI. The V end was cut by 4 bases, the J end by 8 bases, with 9 bases between. The CDR3 has 12 residues. The CDR3, as DNA: TGTGCCAGCAGTGGGGAAAAAGATGAGCAGTTCTTC. Its protein is CASSGEKDEQFF.